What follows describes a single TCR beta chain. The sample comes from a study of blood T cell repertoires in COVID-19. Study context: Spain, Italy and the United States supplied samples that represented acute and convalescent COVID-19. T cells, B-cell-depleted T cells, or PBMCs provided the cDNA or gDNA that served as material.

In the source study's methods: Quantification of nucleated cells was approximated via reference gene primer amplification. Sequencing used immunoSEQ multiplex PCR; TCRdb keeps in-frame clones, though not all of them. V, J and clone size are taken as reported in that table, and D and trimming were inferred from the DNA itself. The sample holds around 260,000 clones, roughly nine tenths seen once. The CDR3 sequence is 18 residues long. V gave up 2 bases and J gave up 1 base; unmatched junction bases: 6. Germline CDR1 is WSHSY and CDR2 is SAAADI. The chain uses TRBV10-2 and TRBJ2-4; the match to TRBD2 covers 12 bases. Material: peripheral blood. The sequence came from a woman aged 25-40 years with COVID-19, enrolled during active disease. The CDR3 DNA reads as TGCGCCAGCAGTGAGCCCACTACTAGCGGGAGGGCCAAAAACATTCAGTACTTC. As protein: CASSEPTTSGRAKNIQYF.